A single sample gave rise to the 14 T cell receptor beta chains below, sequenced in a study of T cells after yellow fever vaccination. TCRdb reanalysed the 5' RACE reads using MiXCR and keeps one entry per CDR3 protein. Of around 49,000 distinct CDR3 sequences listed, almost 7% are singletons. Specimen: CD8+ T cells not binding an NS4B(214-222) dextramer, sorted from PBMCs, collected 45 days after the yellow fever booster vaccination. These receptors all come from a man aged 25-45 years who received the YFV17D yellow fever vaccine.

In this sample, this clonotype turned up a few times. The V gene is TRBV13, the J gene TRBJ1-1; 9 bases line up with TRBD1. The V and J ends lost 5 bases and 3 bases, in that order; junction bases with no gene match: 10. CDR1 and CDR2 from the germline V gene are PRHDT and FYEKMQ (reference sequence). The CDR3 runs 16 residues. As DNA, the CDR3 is TGTGCCAGCAGCCCGCCGACAGGGGGGACCTACACTGAAGCTTTCTTT. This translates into CASSPPTGGTYTEAFF.

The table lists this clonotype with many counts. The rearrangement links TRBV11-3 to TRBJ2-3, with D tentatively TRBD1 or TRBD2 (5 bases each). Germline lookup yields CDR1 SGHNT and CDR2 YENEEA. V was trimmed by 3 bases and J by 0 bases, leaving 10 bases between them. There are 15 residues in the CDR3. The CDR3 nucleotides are TGTGCCAGCAGCTTGGGGACGAGCAGCACAGATACGCAGTATTTT. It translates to CASSLGTSSTDTQYF.

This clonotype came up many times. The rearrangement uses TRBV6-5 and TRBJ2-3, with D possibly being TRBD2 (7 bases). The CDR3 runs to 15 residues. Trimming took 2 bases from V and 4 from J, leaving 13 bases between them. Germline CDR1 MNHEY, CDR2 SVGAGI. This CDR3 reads CASSYGGGAADTQYF. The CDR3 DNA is TGTGCCAGCAGTTACGGGGGGGGCGCGGCAGATACGCAGTATTTT.

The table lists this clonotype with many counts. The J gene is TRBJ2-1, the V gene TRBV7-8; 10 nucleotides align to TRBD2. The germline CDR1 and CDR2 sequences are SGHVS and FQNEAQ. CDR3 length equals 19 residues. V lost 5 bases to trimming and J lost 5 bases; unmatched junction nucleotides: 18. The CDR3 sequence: CASSASPPSGSPTDNEQFF. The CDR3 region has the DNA TGTGCCAGCAGCGCTAGTCCCCCTAGCGGGAGCCCTACTGACAATGAGCAGTTCTTC.

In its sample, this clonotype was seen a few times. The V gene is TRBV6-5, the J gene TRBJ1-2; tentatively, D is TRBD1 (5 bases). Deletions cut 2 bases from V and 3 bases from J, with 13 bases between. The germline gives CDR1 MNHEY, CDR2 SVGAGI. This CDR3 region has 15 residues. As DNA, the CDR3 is TGTGCCAGCAGTTACCGACAGTCTAGGCACTATGGCTACACCTTC. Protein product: CASSYRQSRHYGYTF.

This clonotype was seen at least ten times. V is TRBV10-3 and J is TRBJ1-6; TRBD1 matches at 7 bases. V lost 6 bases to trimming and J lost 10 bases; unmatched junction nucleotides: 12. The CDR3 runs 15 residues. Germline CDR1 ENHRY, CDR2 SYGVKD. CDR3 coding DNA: TGTGCCATCAGCGAGAACGACAGGGATGGCTCACCCCTCCACTTT. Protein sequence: CAISENDRDGSPLHF.

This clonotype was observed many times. CDR3 loop: CATSLAGFSYEQYF. In DNA, the CDR3 is TGTGCCACCAGCTTAGCGGGATTCTCCTACGAGCAGTACTTC. The gene calls are TRBV15 and TRBJ2-7, with 8 positions matching TRBD2. The V gene's germline CDR1 is LNHNV and CDR2 YYDKDF (reference sequence). The CDR3 sequence is 14 residues long. The V segment lost 5 bases and the J segment 0 bases; nucleotides outside the gene matches: 3.

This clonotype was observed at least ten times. The CDR3 reads CASISGRAGDTQYF. The CDR3 DNA reads TGTGCCAGCATCTCGGGGAGGGCGGGGGATACGCAGTATTTT. The genes are TRBV12-3 or TRBV12-4 and TRBJ2-3; 7 bases fit TRBD2. The CDR3 has 14 residues. Germline trimming cut 7 bases from V and 6 bases from J; bases unmatched to any gene: 10.

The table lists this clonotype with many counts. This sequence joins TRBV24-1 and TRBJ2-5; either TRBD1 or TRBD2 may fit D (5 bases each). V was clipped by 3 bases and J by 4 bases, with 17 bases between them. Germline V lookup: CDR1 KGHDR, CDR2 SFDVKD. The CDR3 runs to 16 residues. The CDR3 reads CATSDLPRLGGETQYF. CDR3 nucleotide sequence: TGTGCCACCAGTGATCTACCCCGGCTTGGGGGAGAGACCCAGTACTTC.

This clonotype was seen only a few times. CDR3 in DNA: TGTGCCAGCAGTTGGCAGGGACTACCCTACGAGCAGTACTTC. Encoded protein: CASSWQGLPYEQYF. The chain links TRBV6-2 or TRBV6-3 to TRBJ2-7, with 7 bases lining up with TRBD2. CDR1 is MNHEY, CDR2 SVGEGT, per germline. J was trimmed by 2 bases and V by 4 bases; bases with no gene match: 5. The CDR3 has 14 amino acids.

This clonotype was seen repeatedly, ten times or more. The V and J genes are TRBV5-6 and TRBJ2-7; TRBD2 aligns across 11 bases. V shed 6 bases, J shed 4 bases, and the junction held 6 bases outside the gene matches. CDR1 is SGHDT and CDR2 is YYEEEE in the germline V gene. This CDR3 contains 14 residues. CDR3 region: CASKSGLADYEQYF. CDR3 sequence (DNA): TGTGCCAGCAAATCGGGACTAGCGGATTACGAGCAGTACTTC.

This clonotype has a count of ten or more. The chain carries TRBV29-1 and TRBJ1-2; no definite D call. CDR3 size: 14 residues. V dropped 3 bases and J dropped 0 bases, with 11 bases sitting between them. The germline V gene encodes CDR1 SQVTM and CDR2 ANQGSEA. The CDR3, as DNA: TGCAGCGTTGATGTTGCGGCTTCTAACTATGGCTACACCTTC. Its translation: CSVDVAASNYGYTF.

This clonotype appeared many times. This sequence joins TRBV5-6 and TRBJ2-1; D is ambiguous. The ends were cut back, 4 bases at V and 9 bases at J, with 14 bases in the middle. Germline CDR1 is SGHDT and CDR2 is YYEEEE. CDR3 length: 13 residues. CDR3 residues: CASSGVSWGEQFF. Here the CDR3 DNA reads TGTGCCAGCAGCGGGGTTAGCTGGGGTGAGCAGTTCTTC.

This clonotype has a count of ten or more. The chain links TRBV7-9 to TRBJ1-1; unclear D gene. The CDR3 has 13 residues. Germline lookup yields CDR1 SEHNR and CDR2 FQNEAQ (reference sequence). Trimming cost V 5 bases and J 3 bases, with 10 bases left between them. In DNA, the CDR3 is TGTGCCAGCAGCGACAACGGTTACACTGAAGCTTTCTTT. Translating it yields CASSDNGYTEAFF.